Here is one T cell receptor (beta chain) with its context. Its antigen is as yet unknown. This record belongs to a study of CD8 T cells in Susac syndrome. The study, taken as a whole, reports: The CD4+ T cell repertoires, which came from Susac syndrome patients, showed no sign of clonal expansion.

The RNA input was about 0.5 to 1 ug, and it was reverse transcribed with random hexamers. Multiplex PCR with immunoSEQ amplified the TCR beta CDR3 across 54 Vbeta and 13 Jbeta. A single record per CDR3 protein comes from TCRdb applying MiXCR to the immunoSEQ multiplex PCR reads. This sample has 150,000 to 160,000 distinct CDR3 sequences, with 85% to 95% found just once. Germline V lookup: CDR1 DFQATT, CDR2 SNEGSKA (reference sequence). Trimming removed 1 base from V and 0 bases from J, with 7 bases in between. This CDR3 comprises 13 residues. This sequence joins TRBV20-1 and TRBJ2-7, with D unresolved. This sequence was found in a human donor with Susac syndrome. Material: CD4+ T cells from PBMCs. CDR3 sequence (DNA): TGCAGTGCTAGAGGGGCCAACTCCTACGAGCAGTACTTC. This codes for CSARGANSYEQYF.